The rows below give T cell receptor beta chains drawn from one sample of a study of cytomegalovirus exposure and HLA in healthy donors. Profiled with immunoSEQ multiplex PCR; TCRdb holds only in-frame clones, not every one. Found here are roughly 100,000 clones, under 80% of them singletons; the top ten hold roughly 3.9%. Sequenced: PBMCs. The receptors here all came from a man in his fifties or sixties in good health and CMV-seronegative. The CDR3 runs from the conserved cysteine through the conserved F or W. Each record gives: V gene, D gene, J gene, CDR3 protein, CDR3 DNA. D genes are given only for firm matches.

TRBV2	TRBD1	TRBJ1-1	CASILTGGDTEAFF	TGTGCCAGCATCCTTACAGGGGGAGACACTGAAGCTTTCTTT
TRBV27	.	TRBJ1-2	CASSDRSEVGGDDGYTF	TGTGCCAGCAGTGATAGGTCCGAGGTGGGTGGAGACGATGGCTACACCTTC
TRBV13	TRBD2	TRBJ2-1	CASSLGLVKQFF	TGTGCCAGCAGCCTCGGACTAGTAAAGCAGTTCTTC
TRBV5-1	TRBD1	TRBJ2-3	CASSLLGQGADTQYF	TGCGCCAGCAGCTTGCTAGGACAGGGGGCAGATACGCAGTATTTT
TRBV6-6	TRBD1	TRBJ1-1	CASSFRGRENTEAFF	TGTGCCAGCAGTTTTAGGGGGCGCGAGAACACTGAAGCTTTCTTT
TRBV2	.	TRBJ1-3	CASSPESSGNTIYF	TGTGCCAGCAGCCCCGAGAGCTCTGGAAACACCATATATTTT
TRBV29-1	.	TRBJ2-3	CSATGPTDTQYF	TGCAGCGCAACAGGGCCCACAGATACGCAGTATTTT
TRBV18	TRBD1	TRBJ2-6	CASSVNRGPGANVLTF	TGTGCCAGCTCAGTTAACAGGGGGCCTGGGGCCAACGTCCTGACTTTC
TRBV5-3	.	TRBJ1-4	CARSSGVRNEKLFF	TGTGCCAGAAGCTCGGGGGTTCGTAATGAAAAACTGTTTTTT
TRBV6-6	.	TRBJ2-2	CASSFRVKAGELFF	TGTGCCAGCAGTTTCCGGGTCAAGGCCGGGGAGCTGTTTTTT